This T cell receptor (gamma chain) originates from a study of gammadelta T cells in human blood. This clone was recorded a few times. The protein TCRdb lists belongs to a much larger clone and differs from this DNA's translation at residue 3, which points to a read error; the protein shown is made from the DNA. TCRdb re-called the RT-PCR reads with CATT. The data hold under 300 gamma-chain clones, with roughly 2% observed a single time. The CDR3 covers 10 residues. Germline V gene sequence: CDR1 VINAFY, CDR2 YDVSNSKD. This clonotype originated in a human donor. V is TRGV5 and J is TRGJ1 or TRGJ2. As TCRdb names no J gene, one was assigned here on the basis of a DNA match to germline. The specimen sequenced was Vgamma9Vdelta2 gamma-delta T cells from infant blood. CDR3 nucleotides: TGTGCCGCCTGGGATTATAAGAAACTCTTT. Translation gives CAAWDYKKLF.